This TCR beta chain was retrieved from a study of metastatic and nonmetastatic thyroid tumors. Ahead of thyroid surgery, no patient had received treatment of any kind. MiXCR re-clonotyped the PCR reads for TCRdb. Of some 33,000 clones in the sample, about 15% are singletons; the top ten hold about 19%. The sequence came from a male donor with papillary thyroid cancer or a benign thyroid nodule (not recorded which). Some clones in this sample may be carry-over from other donors' samples. Sequencing was done on a sample of blood.

CDR3 in amino acids: CASSPGQDCGYTF. The CDR3 DNA reads as TGTGCCAGCAGCCCAGGACAGGACTGTGGCTACACCTTC. The J gene is TRBJ1-2, the V gene TRBV12-3 or TRBV12-4, with 7 bases that match TRBD1. V shed 6 bases, J shed 7 bases, and the junction held 8 bases outside the gene matches. The CDR3 runs to 13 residues.